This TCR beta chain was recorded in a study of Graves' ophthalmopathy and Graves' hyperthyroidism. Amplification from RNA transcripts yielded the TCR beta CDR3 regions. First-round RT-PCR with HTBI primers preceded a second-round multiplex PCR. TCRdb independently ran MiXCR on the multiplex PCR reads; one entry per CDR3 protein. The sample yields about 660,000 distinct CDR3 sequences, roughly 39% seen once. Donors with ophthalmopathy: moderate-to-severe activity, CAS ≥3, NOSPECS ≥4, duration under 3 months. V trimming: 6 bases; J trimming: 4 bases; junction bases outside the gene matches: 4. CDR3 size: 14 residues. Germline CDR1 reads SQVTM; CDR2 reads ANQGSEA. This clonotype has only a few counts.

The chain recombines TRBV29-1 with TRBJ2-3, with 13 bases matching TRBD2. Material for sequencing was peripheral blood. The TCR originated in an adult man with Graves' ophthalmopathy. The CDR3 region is CSVPGLAGPDTQYF. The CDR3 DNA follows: TGCAGCGTACCGGGACTAGCGGGACCAGATACGCAGTATTTT.